Here is one T cell receptor (beta chain) with its context. Its antigen remains undetermined. One base away there is no much larger clone; base qualities are not given. Ficoll-Paque density gradient centrifugation was the method used to isolate PBMCs. The sequencing machine was an Illumina NovaSeq 6000. Using 5'RACE with constant-segment primers, TCRalpha and TCRbeta cDNA libraries were constructed, with sample barcodes and unique molecular identifiers added in the process. Trizol reagent was used to extract RNA from every sample. Amplification of the libraries took two PCR steps, and the second step added a second sample barcode plus Illumina TruSeq adapters. Sequencing of the libraries was done on an Illumina NovaSeq, producing 2 x 150 bp paired-end reads. The paper's processing steps were these. With migec v1.2.7, reads were demultiplexed and then collapsed into UMI-guided consensus sequences. Using mixcr v2.1.11, the UMI consensuses were aligned to TRA and TRB V and J templates and assembled into clonotypes. A clonotype was counted as expanded or contracted only when both edgeR and NoisET called the clonotype significant, with the noise models trained on biological replicates. For edgeR calls, the thresholds were a false discovery rate-adjusted p below 0.01 and a log2 fold-change of 1. As an exploratory analysis of dynamics, max-normalized trajectories of the 1000 most abundant clonotypes were examined with PCA combined with hierarchical clustering. The CD4 or CD8 phenotype of responding clones was assigned using the separately sequenced CD4+ and CD8+ repertoires. Clones were called with MiXCR by TCRdb after fastp trimmed the public reads at Q25, and only in-frame beta chains were retained. One record per CDR3 amino acid sequence lists the most common genes and DNA. TCRdb, rather than the study authors, made the V and J calls. Recorded for this sample are some 300,000 distinct CDR3 sequences; under 25% of them occurred a single time. The ten top clones hold roughly a fifth of the sample.

The data derive from a study of T-cell memory formation after mild COVID-19 (dated by TCRdb to the early 2020s). For the wider study: Most TCR sequence clusters were specific to one of the two donors. In a couple of donors, T-cell clones that expanded and contracted after mild COVID-19 were followed by sequencing TCRalpha and TCRbeta repertoires longitudinally. The cohort comprised two young, previously healthy adult volunteers, one female and one male. Results the study describes overall, beyond this receptor: Contracting CD4+ clones turned up mainly in the CM and EM memory subsets, whereas EMRA was where CD8+ clones were enriched. Clones contracting from day 15 to 85 had balanced CD4/CD8 phenotypes, while a second wave expanding from day 15 to 37 was biased towards CD4+. The second-wave clones that peaked on day 37 were not confirmed to be SARS-CoV-2 specific. Some responding clones were detected in pre-infection memory, suggesting pre-existing cross-reactive memory T cells joined the SARS-CoV-2 response. Only a couple of mild cases were covered in the study, and larger cohorts including severe cases with pre-infection samples were considered necessary.

The CDR3 numbers 15 residues from cysteine through phenylalanine. This entry keeps only the CDR3 DNA: 45 bases, framed from base 1. The CDR1 and CDR2 encoded by the germline V gene are LGHNA and YNFKEQ. Cut back by 5 bases and 7 bases, the V and J ends lie 19 bases apart. The sequence links TRBV4-2 to TRBJ2-3; no D gene call is confident. The source is a man aged 18 to 30 who had mild COVID-19 (a few samples of this study predate the infection). The sample titles of this study are shuffled in the database, so cell type and time point are left out; the donor was told from shared clones. Sequenced sample: PBMCs or a T cell subset sorted from them (not recorded which). The nucleotide sequence reads as follows: TGTGCCAGCAGCTCCCGACTCATTACGTTAAATACGCAGTATTTT. Its translation is CASSSRLITLNTQYF.